This TCR beta chain was recovered during a study of cytomegalovirus exposure and HLA in healthy donors. Points from the study as a whole: As a later analysis showed, a missense DCLRE1C variant was linked to trimming of TCR beta V- and J-genes. A later analysis reportedly found fewer N-insertions in an Asian-associated ancestry cluster than the roughly 670-donor mean.

PCR involved 60 Vbeta and 13 Jbeta primers. Sequenced by immunoSEQ multiplex PCR; TCRdb stores in-frame clones only, minus some. In the table there are 100,000 to 150,000 clones, 78% of which are singletons. Germline CDR1 SGHVS, CDR2 FQNEAQ. Trimming cost V 8 bases and J 2 bases; bases outside gene matches: 3. CDR3 length equals 12 residues. A note on this clone: Antigen specificity is unknown.

The gene calls are TRBV7-8 and TRBJ2-7, with 7 bases lining up with TRBD2. The receptor was derived from a young man in good health and CMV-seropositive. Material for sequencing was PBMCs. Here the CDR3 DNA reads TGTGCCAGCGGGGCGGGAGCCTACGAGCAGTACTTC. Residues: CASGAGAYEQYF.